This is a list of T cell receptor beta chains from one sample in a study of blood T cells in healthy people across ages. A single record per CDR3 protein comes from TCRdb applying MiXCR to the 5' RACE reads. The table has around 800,000 distinct CDR3 sequences, under 30% seen once. Separately, the same data were catalogued under a study of T cells of mothers and their children.

Sequencing was carried out using blood. All receptors derive from a boy younger than 18 in good health. Each CDR3 is given with its conserved first and last residue. D genes are given only for firm matches. Clone size is shown for a subset of rows, as once, few, many or a class of expanded clone.

>TRBJ2-2|-|-|TRBV12-3/TRBV12-4
CASSAQGPGELFF
TGTGCCAGCAGTGCACAGGGTCCCGGGGAGCTGTTTTTT
>TRBJ1-6|-|few|TRBV18
CASSPRPGDNSPLHF
TGTGCCAGCTCACCACGGCCAGGAGATAATTCACCCCTCCACTTT
>TRBJ2-1|-|-|TRBV3-1
CASSQFWGGNNEQFF
TGTGCCAGCAGCCAATTTTGGGGGGGCAACAATGAGCAGTTCTTC
>TRBJ1-3|-|few|TRBV29-1
CSVVNSGNTIYF
TGCAGCGTTGTTAACTCTGGAAACACCATATATTTT
>TRBJ2-1|-|few|TRBV20-1
CSARSLAAYNEQFF
TGCAGTGCTAGATCGTTAGCGGCCTACAATGAGCAGTTCTTC
>TRBJ2-1|-|-|TRBV6-1
CASSPRPGGTYNEQFF
TGTGCCAGCAGTCCCCGTCCAGGGGGGACTTACAATGAGCAGTTCTTC
>TRBJ2-1|TRBD1|few|TRBV20-1
CSAVAGTAGNEQFF
TGCAGTGCTGTAGCCGGGACAGCCGGCAATGAGCAGTTCTTC
>TRBJ2-1|TRBD1|-|TRBV20-1
CSARRPDRGFF
TGCAGTGCTAGACGGCCGGACAGGGGGTTCTTC
>TRBJ1-1|-|-|TRBV6-5
CATRSDTEAFF
TGTGCCACCCGTTCGGACACTGAAGCTTTCTTT
>TRBJ2-4|TRBD2|-|TRBV29-1
CSVYGGVHQTLAKNIQYF
TGCAGCGTTTATGGGGGGGTTCACCAAACTCTAGCCAAAAACATTCAGTACTTC
>TRBJ2-7|-|once|TRBV6-5
CASSYSGLEGYEQYF
TGTGCCAGCAGTTACTCGGGGCTAGAAGGCTACGAGCAGTACTTC
>TRBJ2-5|TRBD1|few|TRBV6-6
CASSPGRTGGETQYF
TGTGCCAGCAGTCCCGGGAGGACAGGGGGAGAGACCCAGTACTTC
>TRBJ1-4|-|-|TRBV28
CASTSGQGGEKLFF
TGTGCCAGCACTTCGGGGCAGGGCGGTGAAAAACTGTTTTTT
>TRBJ2-3|TRBD1|few|TRBV10-3
CAISENIGGADTQYF
TGTGCCATCAGTGAGAATATAGGGGGCGCAGATACGCAGTATTTT
>TRBJ1-6|-|few|TRBV20-1
CSASSPDSPLHF
TGCAGTGCTAGTTCGCCGGATTCACCCCTCCACTTT
>TRBJ2-2|TRBD1|few|TRBV5-1
CASSLTGGSTGELFF
TGCGCCAGCAGCTTGACAGGGGGTAGCACCGGGGAGCTGTTTTTT
>TRBJ2-5|TRBD2|-|TRBV3-1
CASSHVGTKETQYF
TGTGCCAGCAGCCACGTTGGGACTAAAGAGACCCAGTACTTC
>TRBJ2-1|-|few|TRBV20-1
CSAIRNSYNEQFF
TGCAGTGCTATTCGTAACTCCTACAATGAGCAGTTCTTC
>TRBJ2-1|-|-|TRBV12-5
CASGIRTAYNEQFF
TGTGCTAGTGGTATCCGGACAGCCTACAATGAGCAGTTCTTC
>TRBJ1-1|-|-|TRBV27
CASSVRVNTEAFF
TGTGCCAGCAGTGTCAGGGTTAACACTGAAGCTTTCTTT
>TRBJ2-1|-|-|TRBV3-1
CASSADRFNEQFF
TGTGCCAGCAGCGCCGACAGATTTAATGAGCAGTTCTTC
>TRBJ2-5|-|few|TRBV12-3/TRBV12-4
CASSLRFSLLQETQYF
TGTGCCAGCAGTTTAAGGTTCAGTCTACTTCAAGAGACCCAGTACTTC
>TRBJ1-4|-|-|TRBV12-3/TRBV12-4
CASSYREAGRGEKLFF
TGTGCCAGCAGTTACCGTGAAGCAGGGAGAGGGGAAAAACTGTTTTTT
>TRBJ2-3|-|-|TRBV20-1
CSARWLTGTTQYF
TGCAGTGCTAGATGGTTGACCGGGACAACGCAGTATTTT
>TRBJ1-2|-|-|TRBV7-2
CASSLGGVNGYTF
TGTGCCAGCAGCCTGGGGGGGGTTAATGGCTACACCTTC
>TRBJ2-5|TRBD2|-|TRBV20-1
CSAPKLAGERETQYF
TGCAGTGCTCCAAAACTAGCGGGGGAGCGGGAGACCCAGTACTTC
>TRBJ1-5|-|few|TRBV29-1
CSVGGALSNQPQHF
TGCAGCGTTGGGGGGGCGCTGAGCAATCAGCCCCAGCATTTT
>TRBJ2-7|-|-|TRBV10-1
CASSEGAAGSYEQYF
TGCGCCAGCAGTGAGGGGGCAGCGGGTTCCTACGAGCAGTACTTC
>TRBJ2-1|-|-|TRBV5-6
CASSWPRDNEQFF
TGTGCCAGTTCCTGGCCTCGGGATAATGAGCAGTTCTTC
>TRBJ2-5|-|many|TRBV12-3/TRBV12-4
CASSFGALETQYF
TGTGCCAGCAGTTTCGGCGCACTGGAGACCCAGTACTTC
>TRBJ2-7|TRBD2|many|TRBV27
CASSLPAGSYEQYF
TGTGCCAGCAGTTTACCAGCGGGGAGCTACGAGCAGTACTTC
>TRBJ1-2|-|few|TRBV20-1
CSAREGYLGYTF
TGCAGTGCTAGGGAGGGGTACTTAGGCTACACCTTC
>TRBJ2-4|-|-|TRBV10-3
CAISESPPAKNIQYF
TGTGCCATCAGTGAGTCGCCGCCGGCCAAAAACATTCAGTACTTC
>TRBJ2-7|-|-|TRBV7-2
CASSWGVGHLYEQYF
TGTGCCAGCAGCTGGGGCGTGGGACATCTATACGAGCAGTACTTC
>TRBJ2-7|TRBD2|-|TRBV6-2/TRBV6-3
CASSSPTSGGVEQYF
TGTGCCAGCAGTTCCCCGACTAGCGGGGGGGTTGAGCAGTACTTC
>TRBJ2-1|-|few|TRBV18
CASSPPRPDDEQFF
TGTGCCAGCTCACCACCGAGGCCGGACGATGAGCAGTTCTTC
>TRBJ1-1|-|-|TRBV3-1
CASSQMGHNTEAFF
TGTGCCAGCAGCCAGATGGGGCATAACACTGAAGCTTTCTTT